This T cell receptor (beta chain) stems from a study of T cell responses to AZD1222 COVID-19 vaccine. With 0 bases removed from V and 7 bases from J, the gap between germline ends came to 12 bases. The CDR3 runs 13 residues. In germline, CDR1 is SQVTM, CDR2 ANQGSEA. This clone has only one observation. Some clones are missing from TCRdb's copy, which holds only in-frame ones; the method was immunoSEQ multiplex PCR. The repertoire includes 150,000 to 200,000 clones, about 90% of them detected once, and 0.49% sits in the top ten. The sequenced sample was peripheral blood, obtained on day 0 of AZD1222 vaccination. The sequence was collected from an adult in good health. This chain joins TRBV29-1 and TRBJ1-1; tentatively, D is TRBD1 (5 bases). In DNA form, the CDR3 reads TGCAGCGTTGAAGATAGGCAGGGAATTGAAGCTTTCTTT. Translated, it gives CSVEDRQGIEAFF. Full variable domain (rest looked up from reference TRBV29-1 and TRBJ1-1): SAVISQKPSRDICQRGTSLTIQCQVDSQVTMMFWYRQQPGQSLTLIATANQGSEATYESGFVIDKFPISRPNLTFSTLTVSNMSPEDSSIYLCSVEDRQGIEAFFGQGTRLTVV.